The 8 T cell receptor beta chains listed next were all sequenced from one sample in a study of blood T cell repertoires in COVID-19. Produced via immunoSEQ multiplex PCR; TCRdb's table is partial and in-frame only. Seen here are 55,000 to 75,000 clones, about four fifths observed once, and the top ten hold 9.6%. Sample: peripheral blood. These receptors originate from a man of 80 years or more with COVID-19, enrolled during active disease.

The J gene is TRBJ1-2, the V gene TRBV19; the match to TRBD1 covers 12 bases. V lost 5 bases and J lost 2; bases outside the gene matches: 9. Germline-derived CDR1 and CDR2 are LNHDA and SQIVND (reference sequence). CDR3 length equals 17 residues. CDR3 loop: CASSLTGTGGQNYGYTF. CDR3 nucleotides: TGTGCCAGTAGTCTTACCGGGACAGGGGGCCAAAACTATGGCTACACCTTC.

The chain couples TRBV4-2 to TRBJ1-5; no definite D call. CDR1 LGHNA and CDR2 YNFKEQ come from the germline V gene. This CDR3 spans 14 amino acids. Trimming removed 1 base at V and 4 bases at J, with 8 bases between. The CDR3 DNA reads as TGTGCCAGCAGCCAAGTTCCCCTTAATCAGCCCCAGCATTTT. This codes for CASSQVPLNQPQHF.

The CDR3 spells CASSSANTGELFF. As DNA, the CDR3 is TGTGCCAGCAGCTCAGCGAACACCGGGGAGCTGTTTTTT. The chain uses TRBV7-2 and TRBJ2-2; D not certain. The CDR3 has 13 amino acids. V was clipped by 4 bases and J by 0 bases, with 3 bases between them. The germline V gene has CDR1 SGHTA and CDR2 FQGNSA.

The chain carries TRBV4-3 and TRBJ1-2; TRBD1 agrees at 7 bases. CDR1 is LGHNA, CDR2 YSLEER, per germline. The CDR3 is 13 residues long. J gave up 8 bases and V 2 bases, and 5 bases lay outside the gene matches. CDR3 sequence: CASSQRTGLGYTF. The CDR3, as DNA: TGCGCCAGCAGCCAACGGACAGGTCTGGGCTACACCTTC.

The chain joins TRBV5-4 to TRBJ2-2; 10 bases line up with TRBD1. This CDR3 contains 15 residues. Germline V gene lookup returns CDR1 SGHNT and CDR2 YYREEE (reference sequence). Germline trimming cut 5 bases from V and 6 bases from J; bases unmatched to any gene: 7. CDR3 loop: CASSRGGQGPGELFF. CDR3 coding DNA: TGTGCCAGCAGTCGGGGGGGACAGGGGCCCGGGGAGCTGTTTTTT. Looking up the rest from reference TRBV5-4 and TRBJ2-2 gives the full variable domain: ETGVTQSPTHLIKTRGQQVTLRCSSQSGHNTVSWYQQALGQGPQFIFQYYREEENGRGNFPPRFSGLQFPNYSSELNVNALELDDSALYLCASSRGGQGPGELFFGEGSRLTVL.

The chain recombines TRBV5-1 with TRBJ2-1; 12 nucleotides agree with TRBD2. The CDR3 loop spans 18 amino acids. V was pared by 3 bases and J by 6 bases, with 13 bases of the junction left unmatched. The V gene's germline CDR1 is SGHRS and CDR2 YFSETQ. DNA of the CDR3: TGCGCCAGCAGCTCTTTTCTTTCGGGACTAGCGGGTTCCAATGAGCAGTTCTTC. This encodes CASSSFLSGLAGSNEQFF.

V gene TRBV5-1 combines with J gene TRBJ1-2; 8 bases agree with TRBD1. With 3 bases clipped from V and 8 bases from J, the junction kept 9 bases outside the gene matches. Germline lookup yields CDR1 SGHRS and CDR2 YFSETQ. The CDR3 consists of 14 residues. The CDR3: CASSSGQGVSGYTF. The DNA of the CDR3 is TGCGCCAGCAGCTCTGGACAGGGAGTAAGCGGCTACACCTTC.

The J gene is TRBJ2-5, the V gene TRBV19, with a tentative D call TRBD1 (5 bases). The CDR3 is made up of 14 amino acids. The V end lost 3 bases, the J end lost 7 bases, and 15 bases lay between the germline ends. Germline lookup yields CDR1 LNHDA and CDR2 SQIVND (reference sequence). The CDR3, as DNA: TGTGCCAGTAGTATTGACAGTAGAGAAGGGACCCAGTACTTC. It encodes CASSIDSREGTQYF.